This TCR beta chain was sequenced during a study of cytomegalovirus exposure and HLA in healthy donors. This clone was found a few times. Libraries were prepared by immunoSEQ multiplex PCR; TCRdb keeps only in-frame clonotypes and omits some of them. The sample holds 150,000 to 200,000 clones; around 82% are singletons and the top ten take about 10%. The TCR sequence derives from a man between 25 and 39 years old in good health and CMV-seropositive. The sequencing sample was made of PBMCs.

This CDR3 reads CASSLRAGARTGNEQFF. The DNA for the CDR3 is TGTGCCAGCAGCCTTAGGGCGGGAGCTCGTACGGGGAATGAGCAGTTCTTC. The J gene is TRBJ2-1, the V gene TRBV7-8; TRBD2 matches 7 bases. Germline assignment: CDR1 SGHVS and CDR2 FQNEAQ. The V gene end was trimmed by 5 bases and the J gene end by 7 bases; junction bases not matched to a gene: 17. The CDR3 is 17 amino acids.